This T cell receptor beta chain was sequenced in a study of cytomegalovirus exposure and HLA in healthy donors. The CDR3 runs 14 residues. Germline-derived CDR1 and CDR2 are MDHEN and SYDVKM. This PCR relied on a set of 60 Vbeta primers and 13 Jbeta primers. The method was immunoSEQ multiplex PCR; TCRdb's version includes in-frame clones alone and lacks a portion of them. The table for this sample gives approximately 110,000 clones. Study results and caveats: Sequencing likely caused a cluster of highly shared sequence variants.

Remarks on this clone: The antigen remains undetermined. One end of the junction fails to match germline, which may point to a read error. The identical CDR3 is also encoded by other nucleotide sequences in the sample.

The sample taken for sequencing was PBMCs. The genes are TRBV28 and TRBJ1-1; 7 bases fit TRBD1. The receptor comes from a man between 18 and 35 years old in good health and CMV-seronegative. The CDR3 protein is CASSQYRGQAEAFF. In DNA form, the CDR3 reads TGTGCCAGCAGTCAGTACCGCGGACAGGCTGAGGCTTTCTTT. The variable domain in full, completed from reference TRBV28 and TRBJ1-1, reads DVKVTQSSRYLVKRTGEKVFLECVQDMDHENMFWYRQDPGLGLRLIYFSYDVKMKEKGDIPEGYSVSREKKERFSLILESASTNQTSMYLCASSQYRGQAEAFFGQGTRLTVV.